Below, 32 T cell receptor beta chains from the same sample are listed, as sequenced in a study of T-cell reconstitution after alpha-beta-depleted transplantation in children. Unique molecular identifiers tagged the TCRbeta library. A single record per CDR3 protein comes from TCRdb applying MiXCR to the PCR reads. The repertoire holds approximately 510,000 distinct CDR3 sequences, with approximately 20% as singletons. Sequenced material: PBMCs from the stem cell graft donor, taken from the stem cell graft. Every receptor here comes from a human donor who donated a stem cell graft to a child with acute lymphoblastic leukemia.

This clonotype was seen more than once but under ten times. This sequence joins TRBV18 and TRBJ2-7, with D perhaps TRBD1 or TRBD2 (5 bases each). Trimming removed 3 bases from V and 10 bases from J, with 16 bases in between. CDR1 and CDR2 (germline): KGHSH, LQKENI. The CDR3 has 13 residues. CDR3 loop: CASSPRDLGEQYF. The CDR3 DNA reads TGTGCCAGCTCACCCCGGGACCTAGGTGAACAGTACTTC.

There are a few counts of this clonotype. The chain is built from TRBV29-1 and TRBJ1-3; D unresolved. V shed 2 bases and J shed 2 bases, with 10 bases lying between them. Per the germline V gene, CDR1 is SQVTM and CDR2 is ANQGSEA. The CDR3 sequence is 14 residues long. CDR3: CSVESENPGNTIYF. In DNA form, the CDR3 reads TGCAGCGTTGAATCCGAGAACCCTGGAAACACCATATATTTT.

CDR3 residues: CAIPSLFTDTQYF. The CDR3 DNA sequence: TGTGCCATCCCGTCTCTCTTCACAGATACGCAGTATTTT. The chain is built from TRBV7-9 and TRBJ2-3; D gene uncertain. Trimming pared 10 bases from V and 2 bases from J, leaving 13 bases between. Germline assignment: CDR1 SEHNR and CDR2 FQNEAQ (reference sequence). The CDR3 loop spans 13 amino acids.

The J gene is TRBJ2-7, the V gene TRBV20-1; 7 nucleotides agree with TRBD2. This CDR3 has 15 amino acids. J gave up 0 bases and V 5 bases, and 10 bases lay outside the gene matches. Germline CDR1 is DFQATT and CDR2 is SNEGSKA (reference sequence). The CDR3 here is CSAPARGKSSYEQYF. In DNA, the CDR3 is TGCAGTGCTCCCGCGCGGGGGAAGAGCTCCTACGAGCAGTACTTC.

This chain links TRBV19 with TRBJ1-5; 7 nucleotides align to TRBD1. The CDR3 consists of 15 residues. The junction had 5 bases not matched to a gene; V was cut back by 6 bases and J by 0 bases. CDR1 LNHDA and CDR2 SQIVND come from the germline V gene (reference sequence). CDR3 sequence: CASRLTGNSNQPQHF. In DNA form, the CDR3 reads TGTGCCAGTAGGTTGACAGGGAATAGCAATCAGCCCCAGCATTTT.

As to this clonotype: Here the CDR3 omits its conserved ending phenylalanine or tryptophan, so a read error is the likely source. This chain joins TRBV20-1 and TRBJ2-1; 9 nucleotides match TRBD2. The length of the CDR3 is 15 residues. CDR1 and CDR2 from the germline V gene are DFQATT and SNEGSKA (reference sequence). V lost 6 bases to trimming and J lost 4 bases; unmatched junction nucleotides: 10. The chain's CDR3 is CSARPGLASYNEQFS. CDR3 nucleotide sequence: TGCAGTGCCCGCCCCGGACTAGCGTCGTACAATGAGCAGTTCTCC.

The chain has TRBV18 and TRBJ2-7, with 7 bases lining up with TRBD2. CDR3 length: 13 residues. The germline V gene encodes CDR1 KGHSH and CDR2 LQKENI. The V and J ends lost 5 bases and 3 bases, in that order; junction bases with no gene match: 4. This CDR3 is CASSSGLDYEQYF. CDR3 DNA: TGTGCCAGCTCATCTGGACTAGACTACGAGCAGTACTTC.

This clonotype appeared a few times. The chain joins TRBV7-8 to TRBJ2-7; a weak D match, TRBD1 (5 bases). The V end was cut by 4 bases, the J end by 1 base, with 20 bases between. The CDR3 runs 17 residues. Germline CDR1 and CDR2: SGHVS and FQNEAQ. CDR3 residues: CASSSSALGEVSYEQYF. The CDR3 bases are TGTGCCAGCAGCTCGTCGGCCCTAGGGGAAGTTTCCTACGAGCAGTACTTC.

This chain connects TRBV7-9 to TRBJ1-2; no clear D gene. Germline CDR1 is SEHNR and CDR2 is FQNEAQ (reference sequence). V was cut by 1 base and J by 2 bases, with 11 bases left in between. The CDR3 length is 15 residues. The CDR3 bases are TGTGCCAGCAGCTTAGTTACACAGAGGAACTATGGCTACACCTTC. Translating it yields CASSLVTQRNYGYTF.

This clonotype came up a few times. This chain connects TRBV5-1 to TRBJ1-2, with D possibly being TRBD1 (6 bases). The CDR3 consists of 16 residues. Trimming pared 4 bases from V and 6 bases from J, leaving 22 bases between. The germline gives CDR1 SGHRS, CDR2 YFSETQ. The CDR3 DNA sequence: TGCGCCAGCAGCCTTCTAACCCCCAGGGGAAGGAATGGCTACACCTTC. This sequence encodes CASSLLTPRGRNGYTF.

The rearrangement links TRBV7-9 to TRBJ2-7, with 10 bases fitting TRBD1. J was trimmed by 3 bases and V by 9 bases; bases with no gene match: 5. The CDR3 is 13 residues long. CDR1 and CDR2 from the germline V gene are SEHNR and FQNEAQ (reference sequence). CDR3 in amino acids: CASQTGGGYEQYF. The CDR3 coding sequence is TGTGCCAGTCAGACAGGGGGCGGCTACGAGCAGTACTTC.

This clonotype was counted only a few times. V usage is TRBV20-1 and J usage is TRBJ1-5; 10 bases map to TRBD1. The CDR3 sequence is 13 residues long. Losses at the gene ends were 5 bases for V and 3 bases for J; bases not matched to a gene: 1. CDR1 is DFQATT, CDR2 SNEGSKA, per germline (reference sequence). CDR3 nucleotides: TGCAGTGCTGGGACAGGGGTCAATCAGCCCCAGCATTTT. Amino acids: CSAGTGVNQPQHF.

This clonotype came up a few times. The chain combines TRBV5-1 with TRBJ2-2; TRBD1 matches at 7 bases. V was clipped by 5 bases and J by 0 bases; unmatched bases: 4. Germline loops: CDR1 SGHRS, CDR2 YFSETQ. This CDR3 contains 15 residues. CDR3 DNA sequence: TGCGCCAGCAGGGAGCAGGGGGCGAACACCGGGGAGCTGTTTTTT. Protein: CASREQGANTGELFF.

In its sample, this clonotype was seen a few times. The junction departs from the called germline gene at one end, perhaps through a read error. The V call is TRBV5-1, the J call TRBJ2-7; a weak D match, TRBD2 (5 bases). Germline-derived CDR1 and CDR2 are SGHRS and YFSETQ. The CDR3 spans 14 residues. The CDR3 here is CASILDSTSSEQYF. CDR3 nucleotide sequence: TGCGCCAGCATCCTGGACTCTACTTCCTCCGAGCAGTACTTC.

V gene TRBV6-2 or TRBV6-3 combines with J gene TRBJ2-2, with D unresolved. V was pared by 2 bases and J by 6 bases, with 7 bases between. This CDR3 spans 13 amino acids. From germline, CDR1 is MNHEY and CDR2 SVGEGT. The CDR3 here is CASSYTGAGELFF. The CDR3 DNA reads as TGTGCCAGCAGTTACACGGGCGCCGGGGAGCTGTTTTTT.

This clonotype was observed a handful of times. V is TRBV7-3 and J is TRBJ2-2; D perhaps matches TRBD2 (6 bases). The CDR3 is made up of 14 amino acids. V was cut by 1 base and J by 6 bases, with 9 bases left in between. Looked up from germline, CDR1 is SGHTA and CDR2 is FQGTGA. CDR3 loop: CASSLMREAGELFF. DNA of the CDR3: TGTGCCAGCAGCTTAATGAGGGAGGCCGGGGAGCTGTTTTTT. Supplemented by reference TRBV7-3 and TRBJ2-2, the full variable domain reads GAGVSQTPSNKVTEKGKYVELRCDPISGHTALYWYRQSLGQGPEFLIYFQGTGAADDSGLPNDRFFAVRPEGSVSTLKIQRTERGDSAVYLCASSLMREAGELFFGEGSRLTVL.

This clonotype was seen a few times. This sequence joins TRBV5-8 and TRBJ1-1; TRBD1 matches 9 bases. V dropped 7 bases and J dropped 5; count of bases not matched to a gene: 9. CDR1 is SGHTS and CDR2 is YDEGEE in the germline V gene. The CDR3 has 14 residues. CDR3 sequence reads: CASLQGAARTEAFF. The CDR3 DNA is TGTGCCAGCTTACAGGGGGCAGCAAGGACTGAAGCTTTCTTT.

CDR3 sequence: CASSSSGQVSNQPQHF. In nucleotides, the CDR3 is TGTGCCAGCAGTTCCTCCGGACAGGTTAGCAATCAGCCCCAGCATTTT. The genes are TRBV12-3 or TRBV12-4 and TRBJ1-5; 7 bases are a match to TRBD1. This CDR3 region has 16 residues. V lost 4 bases, J lost 0 bases, and 6 bases stayed unmatched.

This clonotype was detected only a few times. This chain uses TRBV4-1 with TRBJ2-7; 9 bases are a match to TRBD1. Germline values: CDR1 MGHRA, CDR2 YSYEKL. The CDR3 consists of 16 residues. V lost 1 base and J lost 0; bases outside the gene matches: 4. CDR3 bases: TGCGCCAGCAGCCAAGTCCGACAGGGGGGCTCCTACGAGCAGTACTTC. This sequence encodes CASSQVRQGGSYEQYF.

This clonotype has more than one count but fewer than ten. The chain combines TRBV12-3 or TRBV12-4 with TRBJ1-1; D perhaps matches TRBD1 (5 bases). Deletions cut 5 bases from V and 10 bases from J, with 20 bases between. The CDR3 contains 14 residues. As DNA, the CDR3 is TGTGCCAGCAGTCTAACAGGATTTGGGGAAGGAGCTTTCTTT. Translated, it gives CASSLTGFGEGAFF.

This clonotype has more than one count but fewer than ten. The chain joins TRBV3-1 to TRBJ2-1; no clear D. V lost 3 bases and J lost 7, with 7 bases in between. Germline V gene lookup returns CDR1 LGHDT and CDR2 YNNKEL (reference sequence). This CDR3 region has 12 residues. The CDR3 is CASSHQTNEQFF. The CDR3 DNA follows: TGTGCCAGCAGCCACCAAACGAATGAGCAGTTCTTC.

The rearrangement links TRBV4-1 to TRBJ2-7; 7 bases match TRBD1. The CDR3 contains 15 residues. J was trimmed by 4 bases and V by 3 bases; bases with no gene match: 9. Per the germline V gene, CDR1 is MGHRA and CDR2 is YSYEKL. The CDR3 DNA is TGCGCCAGCAGCCACCACGGACAGGCTGCTTACGAGCAGTACTTC. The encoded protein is CASSHHGQAAYEQYF.

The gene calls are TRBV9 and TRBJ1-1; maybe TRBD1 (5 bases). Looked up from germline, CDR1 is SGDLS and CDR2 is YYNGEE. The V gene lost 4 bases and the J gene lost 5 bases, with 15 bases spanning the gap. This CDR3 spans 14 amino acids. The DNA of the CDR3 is TGTGCCAGCAGCCGGGACGTAATACGAACTGAAGCTTTCTTT. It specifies CASSRDVIRTEAFF.

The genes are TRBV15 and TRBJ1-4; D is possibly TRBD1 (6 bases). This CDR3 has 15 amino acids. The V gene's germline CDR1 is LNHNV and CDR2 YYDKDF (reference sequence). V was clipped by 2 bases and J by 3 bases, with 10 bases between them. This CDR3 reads CATSRRGASNEKLFF. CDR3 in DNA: TGTGCCACCAGCAGACGGGGGGCATCTAATGAAAAACTGTTTTTT.

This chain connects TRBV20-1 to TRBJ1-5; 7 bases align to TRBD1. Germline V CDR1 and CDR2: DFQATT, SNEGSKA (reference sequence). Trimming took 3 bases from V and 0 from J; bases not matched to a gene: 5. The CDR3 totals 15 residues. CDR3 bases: TGCAGTGCTAGGTTGACAGGGCATAGCAATCAGCCCCAGCATTTT. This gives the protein CSARLTGHSNQPQHF.

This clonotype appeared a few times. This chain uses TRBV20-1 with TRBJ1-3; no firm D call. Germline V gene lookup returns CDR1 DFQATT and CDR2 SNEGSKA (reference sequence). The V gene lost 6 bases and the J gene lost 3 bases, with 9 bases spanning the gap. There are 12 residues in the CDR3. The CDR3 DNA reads TGCAGTGCAGACGCGGTTGGAAACACCATATATTTT. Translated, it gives CSADAVGNTIYF.

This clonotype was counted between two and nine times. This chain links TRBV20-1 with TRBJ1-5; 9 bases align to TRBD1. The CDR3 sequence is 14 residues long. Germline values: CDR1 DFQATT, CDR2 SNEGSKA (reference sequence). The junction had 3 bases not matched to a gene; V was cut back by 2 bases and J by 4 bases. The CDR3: CSARTGQGNQPQHF. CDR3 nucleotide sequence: TGCAGTGCTAGAACTGGACAGGGGAATCAGCCCCAGCATTTT.

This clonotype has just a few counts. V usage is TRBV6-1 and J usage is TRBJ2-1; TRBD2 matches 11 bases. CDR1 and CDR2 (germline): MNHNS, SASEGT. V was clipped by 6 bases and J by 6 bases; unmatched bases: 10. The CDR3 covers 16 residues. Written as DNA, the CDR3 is TGTGCCAGCAGCCTGTGGGGGACTAGCGGAACCAATGAGCAGTTCTTC. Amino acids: CASSLWGTSGTNEQFF.

The CDR3 loop is CASSRGRVDTEAFF. CDR3 in DNA: TGTGCCAGCAGCAGGGGCAGGGTGGACACTGAAGCTTTCTTT. The rearrangement joins TRBV5-6 to TRBJ1-1; maybe TRBD1 (5 bases). CDR1 and CDR2 (germline): SGHDT, YYEEEE. The CDR3 consists of 14 residues. Trimming pared 4 bases from V and 3 bases from J, leaving 13 bases between.

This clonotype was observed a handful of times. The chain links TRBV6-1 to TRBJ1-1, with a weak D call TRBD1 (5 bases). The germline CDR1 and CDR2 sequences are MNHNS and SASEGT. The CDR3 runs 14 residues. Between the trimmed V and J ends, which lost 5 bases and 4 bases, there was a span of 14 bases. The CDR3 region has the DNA TGTGCCAGCAGTACCAGGGAAACGGCCACTGAAGCTTTCTTT. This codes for CASSTRETATEAFF.

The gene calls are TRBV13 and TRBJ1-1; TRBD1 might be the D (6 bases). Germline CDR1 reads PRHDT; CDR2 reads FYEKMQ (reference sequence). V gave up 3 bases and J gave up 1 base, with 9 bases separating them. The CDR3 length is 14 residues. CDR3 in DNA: TGTGCCAGCAGCTTGCTACAGGGGAACACTGAAGCTTTCTTT. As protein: CASSLLQGNTEAFF.

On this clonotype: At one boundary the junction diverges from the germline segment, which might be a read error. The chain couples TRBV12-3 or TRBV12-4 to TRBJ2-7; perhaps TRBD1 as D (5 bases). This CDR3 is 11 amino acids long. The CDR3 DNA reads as TGTGTCAGCAGGGCCTCCTACGAGCAGTACTTC. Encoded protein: CVSRASYEQYF.